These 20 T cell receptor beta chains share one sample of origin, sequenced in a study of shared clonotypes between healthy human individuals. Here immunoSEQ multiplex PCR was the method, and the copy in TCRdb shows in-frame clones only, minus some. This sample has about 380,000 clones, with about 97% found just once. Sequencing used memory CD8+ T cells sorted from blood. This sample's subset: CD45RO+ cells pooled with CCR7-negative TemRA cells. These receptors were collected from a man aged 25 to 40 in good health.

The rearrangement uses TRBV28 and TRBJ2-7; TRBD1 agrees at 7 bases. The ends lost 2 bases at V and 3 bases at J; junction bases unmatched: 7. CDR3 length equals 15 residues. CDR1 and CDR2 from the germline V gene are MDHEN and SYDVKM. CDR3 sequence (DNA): TGTGCCAGCAGTTTAAGGACAGGTGGGGTCTACGAGCAGTACTTC. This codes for CASSLRTGGVYEQYF.

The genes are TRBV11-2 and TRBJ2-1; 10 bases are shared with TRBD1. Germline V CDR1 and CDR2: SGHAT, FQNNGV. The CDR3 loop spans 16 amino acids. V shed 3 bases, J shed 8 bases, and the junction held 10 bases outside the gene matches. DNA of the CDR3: TGTGCCAGCAGCTTTACCCGGGACAGGGGACGGTATGAGCAGTTCTTC. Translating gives CASSFTRDRGRYEQFF.

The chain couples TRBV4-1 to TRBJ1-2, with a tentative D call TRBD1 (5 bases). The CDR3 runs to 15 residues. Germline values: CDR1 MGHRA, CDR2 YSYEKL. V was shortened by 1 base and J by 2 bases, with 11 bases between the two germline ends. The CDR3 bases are TGCGCCAGCAGCCAAGCGGGCGCAGGGAACTATGGCTACACCTTC. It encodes CASSQAGAGNYGYTF.

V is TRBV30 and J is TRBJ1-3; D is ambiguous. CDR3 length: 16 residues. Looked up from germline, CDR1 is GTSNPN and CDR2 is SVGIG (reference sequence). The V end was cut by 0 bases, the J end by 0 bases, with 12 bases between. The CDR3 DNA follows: TGTGCCTGGAGTGTGCGGCAGTCCTTCTCTGGAAACACCATATATTTT. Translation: CAWSVRQSFSGNTIYF.

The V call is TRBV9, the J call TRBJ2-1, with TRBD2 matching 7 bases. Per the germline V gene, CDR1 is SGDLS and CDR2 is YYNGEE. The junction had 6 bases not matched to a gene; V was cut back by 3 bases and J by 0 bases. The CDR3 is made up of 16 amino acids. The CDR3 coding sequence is TGTGCCAGCAGCGGAACTAGCGCGAGCTCCTACAATGAGCAGTTCTTC. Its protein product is CASSGTSASSYNEQFF. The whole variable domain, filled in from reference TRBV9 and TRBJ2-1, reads DSGVTQTPKHLITATGQRVTLRCSPRSGDLSVYWYQQSLDQGLQFLIQYYNGEERAKGNILERFSAQQFPDLHSELNLSSLELGDSALYFCASSGTSASSYNEQFFGPGTRLTVL.

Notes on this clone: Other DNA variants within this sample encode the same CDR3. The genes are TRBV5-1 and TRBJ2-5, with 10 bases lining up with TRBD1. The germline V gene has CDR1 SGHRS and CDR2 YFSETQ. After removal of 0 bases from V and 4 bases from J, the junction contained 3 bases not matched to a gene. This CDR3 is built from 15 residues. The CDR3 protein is CASSLGGQGRETQYF. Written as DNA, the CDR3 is TGCGCCAGCAGCTTGGGGGGACAGGGGAGAGAGACCCAGTACTTC.

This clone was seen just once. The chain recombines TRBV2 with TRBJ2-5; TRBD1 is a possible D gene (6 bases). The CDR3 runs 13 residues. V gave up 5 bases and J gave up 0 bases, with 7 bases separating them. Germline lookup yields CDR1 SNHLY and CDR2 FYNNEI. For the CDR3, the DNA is TGTGCCAGCAGTAGGGACAACCAAGAGACCCAGTACTTC. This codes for CASSRDNQETQYF.

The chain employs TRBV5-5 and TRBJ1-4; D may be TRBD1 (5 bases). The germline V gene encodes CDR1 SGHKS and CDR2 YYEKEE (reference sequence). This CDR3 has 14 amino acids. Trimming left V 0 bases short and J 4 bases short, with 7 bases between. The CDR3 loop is CASSLAGGNEKLFF. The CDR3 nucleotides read TGTGCCAGCAGCTTGGCCGGGGGTAATGAAAAACTGTTTTTT.

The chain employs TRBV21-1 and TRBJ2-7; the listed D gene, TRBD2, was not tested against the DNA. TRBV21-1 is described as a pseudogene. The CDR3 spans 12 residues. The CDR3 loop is CASSKFYYEQYF. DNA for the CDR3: TGTGCCAGCAGCAAATTCTACTACGAGCAGTACTTC.

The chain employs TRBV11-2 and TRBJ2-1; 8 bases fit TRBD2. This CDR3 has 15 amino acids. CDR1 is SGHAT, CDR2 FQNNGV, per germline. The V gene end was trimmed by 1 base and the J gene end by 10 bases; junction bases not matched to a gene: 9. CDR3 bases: TGTGCCAGCAGCTTAGGTCGCCTAGCGGGTCGGGAGCAGTTCTTC. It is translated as CASSLGRLAGREQFF.

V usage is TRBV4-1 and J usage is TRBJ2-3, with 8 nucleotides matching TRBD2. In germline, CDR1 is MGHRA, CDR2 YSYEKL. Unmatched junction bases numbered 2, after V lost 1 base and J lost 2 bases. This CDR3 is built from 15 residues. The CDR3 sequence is CASSQGGLVTDTQYF. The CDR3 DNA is TGCGCCAGCAGCCAAGGGGGACTAGTCACAGATACGCAGTATTTT.

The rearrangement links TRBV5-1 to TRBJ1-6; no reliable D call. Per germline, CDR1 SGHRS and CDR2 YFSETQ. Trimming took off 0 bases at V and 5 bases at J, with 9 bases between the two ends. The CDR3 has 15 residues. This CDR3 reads CASSLAQQNNSPLHF. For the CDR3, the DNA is TGCGCCAGCAGCTTGGCGCAGCAAAATAATTCACCCCTCCACTTT.

The CDR3 reads CASATSGRREQYF. CDR3 nucleotide sequence: TGTGCCAGCGCGACTAGCGGGAGGCGCGAGCAGTACTTC. This chain links TRBV27 with TRBJ2-7; 13 bases map to TRBD2. The CDR3 runs to 13 residues. The germline V gene encodes CDR1 MNHEY and CDR2 SMNVEV (reference sequence). With 8 bases clipped from V and 6 bases from J, the junction kept 4 bases outside the gene matches.

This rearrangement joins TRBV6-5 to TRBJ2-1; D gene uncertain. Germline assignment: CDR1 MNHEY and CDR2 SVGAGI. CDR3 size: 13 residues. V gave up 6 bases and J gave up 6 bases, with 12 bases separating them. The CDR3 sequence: CASRTAWGNEQFF. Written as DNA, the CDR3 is TGTGCCAGCAGGACGGCGTGGGGCAATGAGCAGTTCTTC.

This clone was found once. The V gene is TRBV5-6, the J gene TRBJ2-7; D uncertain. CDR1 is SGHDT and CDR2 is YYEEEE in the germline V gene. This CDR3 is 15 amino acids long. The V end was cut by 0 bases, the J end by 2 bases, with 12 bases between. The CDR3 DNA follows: TGTGCCAGCAGCTTGGAGGGCCGGTTAACCTACGAGCAGTACTTC. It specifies CASSLEGRLTYEQYF. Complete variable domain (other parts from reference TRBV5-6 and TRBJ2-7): DAGVTQSPTHLIKTRGQQVTLRCSPKSGHDTVSWYQQALGQGPQFIFQYYEEEERQRGNFPDRFSGHQFPNYSSELNVNALLLGDSALYLCASSLEGRLTYEQYFGPGTRLTVT.

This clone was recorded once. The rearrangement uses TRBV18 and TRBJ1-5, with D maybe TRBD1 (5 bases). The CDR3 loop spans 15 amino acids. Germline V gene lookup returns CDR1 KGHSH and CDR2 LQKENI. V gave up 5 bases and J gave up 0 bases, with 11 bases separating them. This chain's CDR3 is CASSSPGNSNQPQHF. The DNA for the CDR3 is TGTGCCAGCTCATCCCCAGGGAATAGCAATCAGCCCCAGCATTTT.

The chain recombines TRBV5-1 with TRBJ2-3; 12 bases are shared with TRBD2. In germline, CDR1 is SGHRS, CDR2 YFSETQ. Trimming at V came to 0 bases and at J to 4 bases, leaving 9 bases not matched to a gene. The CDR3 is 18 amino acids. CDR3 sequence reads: CASSLGGSSGRAPDTQYF. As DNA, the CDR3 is TGCGCCAGCAGCTTGGGGGGATCTAGCGGGAGGGCCCCAGATACGCAGTATTTT.

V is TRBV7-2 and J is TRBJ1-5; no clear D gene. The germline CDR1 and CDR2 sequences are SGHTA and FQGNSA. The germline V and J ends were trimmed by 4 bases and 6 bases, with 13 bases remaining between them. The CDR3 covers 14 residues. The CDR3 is CASSSDGSIQPQHF. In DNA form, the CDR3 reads TGTGCCAGCAGCTCGGACGGGTCGATTCAGCCCCAGCATTTT. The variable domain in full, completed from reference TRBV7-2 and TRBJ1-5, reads GAGVSQSPSNKVTEKGKDVELRCDPISGHTALYWYRQSLGQGLEFLIYFQGNSAPDKSGLPSDRFSAERTGGSVSTLTIQRTQQEDSAVYLCASSSDGSIQPQHFGDGTRLSIL.

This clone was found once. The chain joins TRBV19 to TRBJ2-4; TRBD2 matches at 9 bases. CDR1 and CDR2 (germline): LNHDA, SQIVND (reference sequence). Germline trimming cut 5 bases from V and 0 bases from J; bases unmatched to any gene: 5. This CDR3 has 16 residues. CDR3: CASSPGLASAKNIQYF. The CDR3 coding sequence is TGTGCCAGTAGTCCGGGACTAGCTTCAGCCAAAAACATTCAGTACTTC.

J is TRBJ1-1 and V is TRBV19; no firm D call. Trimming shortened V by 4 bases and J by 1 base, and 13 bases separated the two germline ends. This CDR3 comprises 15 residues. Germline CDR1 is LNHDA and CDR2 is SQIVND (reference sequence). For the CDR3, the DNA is TGTGCCAGTAGTACAGGACGGAAGACGAACACTGAAGCTTTCTTT. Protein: CASSTGRKTNTEAFF.